The 7 T cell receptor beta chains listed next were all sequenced from one sample in a study of T cells in Graves' hyperthyroidism and ophthalmopathy (dated by TCRdb to the late 2010s). Libraries were built with multiplex PCR. Data came from an Illumina HiSeq 2000. The TCR beta CDR3 regions were amplified from the RNA transcripts. The first round of RT-PCR for the TCR CDR3 was performed with the HTBI primer set and the Qiagen OneStep RT-PCR kit. TCRdb reworked the public reads: Q25 trimming with fastp, MiXCR clone assembly, productive beta chains retained. Rows with one shared CDR3 protein collapse into an entry with the most common genes and DNA. In all, the sample holds around 700,000 distinct CDR3 sequences, and roughly a sixth of those were seen once. 16% of the sample belongs to the ten largest clones. Input material: blood. The receptors here all came from a woman between 45 and 65 years old with Graves' hyperthyroidism that later progressed to Graves' ophthalmopathy.

This clonotype was observed at least ten times. The genes are TRBV20-1 and TRBJ2-1; D is unclear. This CDR3 spans 13 amino acids. Germline CDR1 is DFQATT and CDR2 is SNEGSKA (reference sequence). Deletions cut 2 bases from V and 3 bases from J, with 8 bases between. In DNA form, the CDR3 reads TGCAGTGCTAGACACGACCTCTACAATGAGCAGTTCTTC. Translation gives CSARHDLYNEQFF.

V is TRBV5-4 and J is TRBJ1-2; tentatively, D is TRBD1 (5 bases). Trimming took off 3 bases at V and 4 bases at J, with 10 bases between the two ends. The CDR3 contains 13 residues. The V gene's germline CDR1 is SGHNT and CDR2 YYREEE (reference sequence). CDR3 DNA: TGTGCCAGCAGCTGGGGACCAACCTATGGCTACACCTTC. Translating it yields CASSWGPTYGYTF.

In its sample, this clonotype was seen many times. V and J are TRBV6-1 and TRBJ2-7, with D tentatively TRBD1 (5 bases). CDR1 and CDR2 (germline): MNHNS, SASEGT. With 7 bases removed from V and 1 base from J, the gap between germline ends came to 11 bases. This CDR3 comprises 13 residues. For the CDR3, the DNA is TGTGCCAGCACCAACAGGATTTCCTACGAGCAGTACTTC. Residues: CASTNRISYEQYF.

This clonotype was found a few times. The rearrangement joins TRBV19 to TRBJ1-2; D gene uncertain. The CDR3 covers 14 residues. The germline CDR1 and CDR2 sequences are LNHDA and SQIVND (reference sequence). Trimming removed 3 bases from V and 5 bases from J, with 13 bases in between. This chain's CDR3 is CASSIGVGGYGYTF. CDR3 in DNA: TGTGCCAGTAGTATCGGGGTCGGAGGGTATGGCTACACCTTC.

The chain is built from TRBV7-2 and TRBJ2-5; D call uncertain. Germline V CDR1 and CDR2: SGHTA, FQGNSA. The germline V and J ends were trimmed by 5 bases and 5 bases, with 12 bases remaining between them. The CDR3 is made up of 13 amino acids. The CDR3 region is CASSPVVGETQYF. The CDR3 DNA reads TGTGCCAGCAGCCCAGTGGTGGGGGAGACCCAGTACTTC.

The chain employs TRBV12-3 or TRBV12-4 and TRBJ1-2, with a tentative D call TRBD1 (6 bases). The CDR3 loop spans 14 amino acids. Trimming took off 11 bases at V and 0 bases at J, with 16 bases between the two ends. The CDR3 DNA reads TGTGCCTTAAGGGGGACTCTCGCTAACTATGGCTACACCTTC. Encoded protein: CALRGTLANYGYTF.

This clonotype was seen at least ten times. This chain uses TRBV20-1 with TRBJ2-1; 7 bases agree with TRBD1. V was clipped by 6 bases and J by 4 bases; unmatched bases: 6. The CDR3 totals 13 residues. CDR1 and CDR2 from the germline V gene are DFQATT and SNEGSKA (reference sequence). This CDR3 reads CSASDRFYNEQFF. In nucleotides, the CDR3 is TGCAGTGCCTCGGACAGGTTTTACAATGAGCAGTTCTTC.